This is a list of T cell receptor beta chains from one sample in a study of T cells after yellow fever vaccination. From the 5' RACE reads, TCRdb called clonotypes with MiXCR, one entry per CDR3 protein. Altogether around 340,000 distinct CDR3 sequences are present, approximately 12% being singletons, with the ten largest covering 2.5% to 4%. The source material was CD4+ T cells sorted from PBMCs, sampled 15 days after the yellow fever booster vaccination. These receptors all come from a man between 18 and 35 years old who received the YFV17D yellow fever vaccine. CDR3s include the opening cysteine and the closing phenylalanine or tryptophan. D genes are given only for firm matches. Clone size appears in some rows only: once, few, many, or a class for an expanded clone.

>few|TRBD1|TRBJ1-1|TRBV6-5
CASSYGDRGLDTEAFF
TGTGCCAGCAGTTACGGCGACAGGGGGCTAGACACTGAAGCTTTCTTT
>NA|NA|TRBJ2-1|TRBV2
CASSEDRVQFF
TGTGCCAGCAGTGAAGACAGGGTGCAGTTCTTC
>NA|NA|TRBJ1-5|TRBV18
CASSPYAQDRNQPQHF
TGTGCCAGCTCACCATACGCACAGGACCGCAATCAGCCCCAGCATTTT
>few|TRBD2|TRBJ2-3|TRBV5-4
CASSLTSGGQQDTQYF
TGTGCCAGCAGCCTGACTAGCGGGGGGCAACAGGATACGCAGTATTTT
>few|NA|TRBJ1-5|TRBV6-6
CASSYSSAGSGQPQHF
TGTGCCAGCAGTTACTCTTCGGCAGGGAGCGGTCAGCCCCAGCATTTT
>NA|NA|TRBJ2-5|TRBV7-8
CASTIQEETQYF
TGTGCCAGCACCATACAGGAAGAGACCCAGTACTTC
>few|TRBD1|TRBJ1-5|TRBV6-6
CASSYEGAQPQHF
TGTGCCAGCAGTTACGAGGGGGCGCAGCCCCAGCATTTT
>few|TRBD1|TRBJ2-1|TRBV27
CASSTTGGYHEQFF
TGTGCCAGCAGTACGACAGGGGGCTATCATGAGCAGTTCTTC
>many|NA|TRBJ1-1|TRBV10-3
CAITGQGGYTEAFF
TGTGCCATCACTGGGCAGGGTGGATACACTGAAGCTTTCTTT
>many|TRBD1|TRBJ1-2|TRBV5-1
CASSPGQGGDGYTF
TGCGCCAGCAGCCCGGGACAGGGCGGCGATGGCTACACCTTC
>NA|NA|TRBJ1-1|TRBV6-4
CASSLRIQANTEAFF
TGTGCCAGCAGTCTCCGGATCCAGGCGAACACTGAAGCTTTCTTT
>NA|TRBD1|TRBJ1-3|TRBV7-2
CASSSTMTGSGNTIYF
TGTGCCAGCAGCTCAACAATGACAGGGTCCGGAAACACCATATATTTT
>many|NA|TRBJ2-5|TRBV20-1
CSAPEGIETQYF
TGCAGTGCTCCGGAGGGGATCGAGACCCAGTACTTC
>NA|NA|TRBJ2-7|TRBV4-1
CASSQDGQAIYEQYF
TGCGCCAGCAGCCAAGATGGGCAGGCGATCTACGAGCAGTACTTC
>once|NA|TRBJ2-1|TRBV7-2
CASSSQNRVLSNEQFF
TGTGCCAGCAGCTCACAGAACAGGGTATTGTCCAATGAGCAGTTCTTC
>few|NA|TRBJ2-1|TRBV5-1
CASLRQAGDNEQFF
TGCGCCAGCCTCCGCCAGGCAGGGGACAATGAGCAGTTCTTC
>few|NA|TRBJ2-2|TRBV4-1
CASQSRVWEGNTGELFF
TGCGCCAGCCAGTCCAGGGTTTGGGAAGGGAACACCGGGGAGCTGTTTTTT
>many|TRBD2|TRBJ2-2|TRBV4-3
CASSQEWTSGGYTGELFF
TGCGCCAGCAGCCAAGAGTGGACTAGCGGGGGGTACACCGGGGAGCTGTTTTTT
>NA|NA|TRBJ2-7|TRBV12-1
CASRPGQSTYEQYF
TGTGCCAGCAGGCCGGGACAGAGTACCTACGAGCAGTACTTC
>NA|TRBD1|TRBJ2-7|TRBV6-6
CASSPGQGAQEQYF
TGTGCCAGCAGTCCGGGACAGGGGGCTCAAGAGCAGTACTTC
>many|NA|TRBJ1-5|TRBV4-1
CASSQDPSREHQPQHF
TGCGCCAGCAGCCAAGATCCCAGTAGGGAGCATCAGCCCCAGCATTTT
>once|NA|TRBJ1-2|TRBV19
CASSIKGGYTF
TGTGCCAGTAGTATAAAAGGAGGCTACACCTTC
>few|NA|TRBJ1-5|TRBV6-2/TRBV6-3
CASSYRGKPQHF
TGTGCCAGCAGTTACCGGGGGAAGCCCCAGCATTTT
>NA|NA|TRBJ2-2|TRBV9
CASSPLLWAGTPSTGELFF
TGTGCCAGCAGCCCCCTGCTTTGGGCGGGGACCCCGAGCACCGGGGAGCTGTTTTTT
>NA|TRBD1|TRBJ2-2|TRBV4-1
CASSQAKLILAGGSAGELFF
TGCGCCAGCAGCCAAGCTAAGCTTATTTTGGCAGGGGGCAGCGCCGGGGAGCTGTTTTTT
>many|TRBD2|TRBJ2-3|TRBV11-2
CASTLNGGGADTQYF
TGTGCCAGCACCCTCAACGGCGGGGGGGCAGATACGCAGTATTTT
>few|TRBD1|TRBJ1-3|TRBV7-8
CASRGQGSGNTIYF
TGTGCCAGCAGAGGACAGGGCTCTGGAAACACCATATATTTT
>NA|NA|TRBJ2-6|TRBV4-3
CASSQEYSPGANVLTF
TGCGCCAGCAGCCAAGAATACTCTCCCGGGGCCAACGTCCTGACTTTC
>NA|NA|TRBJ2-2|TRBV7-7
CASSVRQTTGELFF
TGTGCCAGCAGCGTTAGGCAGACCACCGGGGAGCTGTTTTTT
>few|NA|TRBJ2-1|TRBV7-9
CASSSLGLNASSYNEQFF
TGTGCCAGCAGCTCCCTGGGCTTAAACGCTAGCTCCTACAATGAGCAGTTCTTC
>few|TRBD1|TRBJ1-1|TRBV7-3
CASSAQTGANTEAFF
TGTGCCAGCAGCGCCCAGACAGGGGCGAACACTGAAGCTTTCTTT
>few|NA|TRBJ1-2|TRBV19
CASRGGNWNYGYTF
TGTGCCAGTAGGGGGGGAAACTGGAACTATGGCTACACCTTC
>NA|TRBD1|TRBJ1-1|TRBV2
CASIRPDRGHTEAFF
TGTGCCAGCATAAGACCGGACAGGGGGCACACTGAAGCTTTCTTT
>NA|NA|TRBJ1-1|TRBV21-1
CASSKAETANTEAFF
TGTGCCAGCAGCAAAGCGGAGACAGCTAACACTGAAGCTTTCTTT
>NA|NA|TRBJ2-1|TRBV2
CASRAVSSYNEQFF
TGTGCTAGCCGGGCGGTGAGCTCCTACAATGAGCAGTTCTTC
>NA|NA|TRBJ1-5|TRBV6-6
CASSYRRQPQHF
TGTGCCAGCAGTTACCGAAGACAGCCCCAGCATTTT
>NA|NA|TRBJ2-1|TRBV12-3/TRBV12-4
CASRQFISRVDEQFF
TGTGCCAGCAGACAATTCATCTCGAGAGTCGATGAGCAGTTCTTC
>NA|TRBD1|TRBJ2-1|TRBV11-2
CASSTGQGAVNEQFF
TGTGCCAGCAGCACCGGACAGGGGGCGGTCAATGAGCAGTTCTTC
>NA|NA|TRBJ1-2|TRBV7-2
CASRWGVDGYTF
TGTGCCAGCAGGTGGGGGGTTGATGGCTACACCTTC
>many|NA|TRBJ2-3|TRBV11-2
CASSQSEGDTQYF
TGTGCCAGCAGCCAGTCCGAGGGGGATACGCAGTATTTT
>few|TRBD1|TRBJ2-2|TRBV10-3
CAISQTGVDTGELFF
TGTGCCATCAGTCAGACAGGGGTGGACACCGGGGAGCTGTTTTTT
>NA|NA|TRBJ2-3|TRBV15
CATSRVEGYSTDTQYF
TGTGCCACCAGCAGAGTTGAGGGGTATAGCACAGATACGCAGTATTTT
>few|NA|TRBJ2-1|TRBV5-1
CASSLYSLSYNEQFF
TGCGCCAGCAGCTTGTATAGCCTCTCCTACAATGAGCAGTTCTTC
>NA|NA|TRBJ1-2|TRBV29-1
CSVLDSTYGYTF
TGCAGCGTCTTAGACAGTACCTATGGCTACACCTTC
>NA|NA|TRBJ1-6|TRBV7-2
CASSFIGGKWDLHF
TGTGCCAGCAGCTTCATAGGGGGGAAATGGGATCTCCACTTT
>many|TRBD1|TRBJ1-4|TRBV7-2
CASSLDRGEKLFF
TGTGCCAGCAGCTTAGACAGGGGTGAAAAACTGTTTTTT
>few|TRBD2|TRBJ2-1|TRBV5-1
CASSWGLAGSAGYNEQFF
TGCGCCAGCAGCTGGGGACTAGCGGGGTCCGCCGGCTACAATGAGCAGTTCTTC
>NA|NA|TRBJ1-2|TRBV4-1
CASSRTGYGYTF
TGCGCCAGCAGTCGTACAGGGTATGGCTACACCTTC
>NA|TRBD2|TRBJ2-1|TRBV5-4
CASSFGGALGDNEQFF
TGTGCCAGCAGCTTCGGGGGGGCCCTGGGAGACAATGAGCAGTTCTTC
>NA|NA|TRBJ2-1|TRBV7-3
CASSTPGTFPNEQFF
TGTGCCAGCAGCACCCCCGGGACTTTTCCCAATGAGCAGTTCTTC
>NA|NA|TRBJ2-2|TRBV4-2
CASSQGVGPGELFF
TGTGCCAGCAGCCAAGGTGTCGGCCCCGGGGAGCTGTTTTTT
>NA|TRBD1|TRBJ1-1|TRBV19
CASSVTGDVTEAFF
TGTGCCAGTAGTGTTACAGGGGATGTTACTGAAGCTTTCTTT
>NA|NA|TRBJ2-2|TRBV19
CASSRFRGNTGELFF
TGTGCCAGTAGCCGCTTTAGGGGGAACACCGGGGAGCTGTTTTTT
>few|NA|TRBJ2-3|TRBV7-2
CASSYNGATDTQYF
TGTGCCAGCAGCTATAACGGGGCCACAGATACGCAGTATTTT
>NA|TRBD2|TRBJ2-1|TRBV5-4
CASSSASGAPWNEQFF
TGTGCCAGCAGCTCAGCTAGCGGGGCGCCGTGGAATGAGCAGTTCTTC
>NA|NA|TRBJ2-6|TRBV5-1
CASSEANGANVLTF
TGCGCCAGCAGCGAAGCAAATGGGGCCAACGTCCTGACTTTC
>NA|TRBD1|TRBJ2-3|TRBV19
CASTPGQGADTQYF
TGTGCCAGTACACCAGGACAGGGGGCTGATACGCAGTATTTT
>NA|TRBD1|TRBJ1-1|TRBV11-2
CASSQGARTEAFF
TGTGCCAGCAGCCAGGGGGCGCGAACTGAAGCTTTCTTT
>NA|NA|TRBJ1-2|TRBV6-5
CATWRDYGYTF
TGTGCCACCTGGCGGGACTATGGCTACACCTTC
>NA|TRBD1|TRBJ1-4|TRBV18
CASSQLTGGEKLFF
TGTGCCAGCTCACAGCTGACAGGGGGCGAAAAACTGTTTTTT